This T cell receptor beta chain originates from a study of regulatory T cells in long-lasting Graves disease. Overall study results and limits: TCR diversity was lower in persistent Graves' patients (versus newly diagnosed ones).

Researchers made TCR beta libraries by using iRepertoire HTBI primers and running Arm-PCR on CDR3 regions. Per the authors' pipeline: Detected in the samples were about 60 TRBV and 15 or so TRBJ segments. TCRdb itself ran the multiplex PCR reads through MiXCR, one entry per CDR3 protein. The V and J calls and clone size are TCRdb's, not the authors'. Among approximately 400,000 distinct CDR3 sequences listed, around 21% were seen once. The table lists this clonotype with many counts. Its cognate antigen is unknown. In germline, CDR1 is GTSNPN, CDR2 SVGIG (reference sequence). V lost 2 bases to trimming and J lost 3 bases; unmatched junction nucleotides: 3. This CDR3 spans 13 amino acids. Time point denoted: persistent/refractory GD, antithyroid drugs over 5 years with positive TRAb. PBMC-extracted RNA yielded the TCR library. Each of the patients was recruited from an endocrinology department situated in Xi'an, China. A peripheral blood sample, about 9.4 milliliters in volume, was drawn into EDTA tubes.

The clonotype originates from a female donor with Graves disease. This material consisted of peripheral blood mononuclear cells (PBMCs), taken when the disease was refractory, from a patient treated with antithyroid drugs. V gene TRBV30 combines with J gene TRBJ2-5; 7 bases line up with TRBD2. CDR3 sequence reads: CAWSLSGKETQYF. The CDR3 DNA reads as TGTGCCTGGAGTTTGAGCGGGAAAGAGACCCAGTACTTC.